This TCR beta chain stems from a study of blood T cell dynamics during melanoma immunotherapy. Study context: Standard first-line treatment here was pembrolizumab or nivolumab plus ipilimumab in metastatic melanoma.

Time point: week 3, after first cycle of checkpoint inhibitor. Blood was drawn before treatment and at week 3 after checkpoint blockade. Using immunoSEQ multiplex PCR, the repertoire was profiled, and TCRdb retains in-frame clones only, with some absent. The table has some 4,200 clones, about 79% seen once. Looked up from germline, CDR1 is SGHVS and CDR2 is FQNEAQ. This CDR3 comprises 15 residues. The V segment lost 6 bases and the J segment 2 bases; nucleotides outside the gene matches: 7. Sequenced material: blood, taken from a patient treated with checkpoint blockade. This rearrangement joins TRBV7-8 to TRBJ2-3; 8 bases match TRBD2. This sequence was found in a human donor with melanoma. The CDR3 spells CASRAPGGDTDTQYF. The CDR3 bases are TGTGCCAGCAGGGCTCCCGGGGGGGACACAGATACGCAGTATTTT.